What follows are 21 T cell receptor beta chains derived from one specimen sequenced in a study of PD-1 blockade in classical Hodgkin lymphoma. Generated by immunoSEQ multiplex PCR, the TCRdb table keeps only in-frame clones and is missing some. This sample carries roughly 19,000 clones, 70% to 85% of them seen once, and the ten largest clones take under 7.5%. Following autologous stem cell transplantation, relapse occurred in every patient, and exposure to brentuximab vedotin varied. The sequenced sample was peripheral blood mononuclear cells (PBMCs), obtained at baseline. These receptors were collected from a human donor with classical Hodgkin lymphoma.

The chain employs TRBV27 and TRBJ2-7; 7 nucleotides line up with TRBD2. Trimming removed 3 bases from V and 1 base from J; junction bases left unmatched: 3. CDR3 size: 14 residues. The germline CDR1 and CDR2 sequences are MNHEY and SMNVEV (reference sequence). CDR3 sequence reads: CASSFGGGSYEQYF. Written as DNA, the CDR3 is TGTGCCAGCAGTTTCGGGGGAGGGTCCTACGAGCAGTACTTC.

The chain uses TRBV7-9 and TRBJ1-1; perhaps TRBD1 as D (5 bases). Trimming removed 5 bases from V and 1 base from J, with 14 bases in between. The V gene's germline CDR1 is SEHNR and CDR2 FQNEAQ (reference sequence). CDR3 length: 15 residues. The CDR3 reads CASSPTTASNTEAFF. CDR3 sequence (DNA): TGTGCCAGCAGCCCCACGACAGCATCGAACACTGAAGCTTTCTTT.

The chain couples TRBV9 to TRBJ2-1; TRBD2 matches at 12 bases. The CDR3 has 18 residues. CDR1 is SGDLS and CDR2 is YYNGEE in the germline V gene. J lost 5 bases, V lost 4 bases, and 13 bases had no gene match. This CDR3 reads CASSTLPSGGAENNEQFF. The CDR3 DNA is TGTGCCAGCAGCACCCTCCCTAGCGGGGGGGCGGAAAACAATGAGCAGTTCTTC.

The chain links TRBV4-1 to TRBJ1-2, with TRBD1 as a possible D gene (6 bases). Deletions cut 1 base from V and 3 bases from J, with 15 bases between. Germline lookup yields CDR1 MGHRA and CDR2 YSYEKL. The CDR3 totals 16 residues. The chain's CDR3 is CASSQVRGQADYGYTF. CDR3 DNA: TGCGCCAGCAGCCAAGTTCGGGGGCAAGCCGACTATGGCTACACCTTC.

The chain joins TRBV28 to TRBJ2-3; D is perhaps TRBD1 or TRBD2 (5 bases each). This CDR3 contains 16 residues. With 4 bases removed from V and 4 bases from J, the gap between germline ends came to 18 bases. Per germline, CDR1 MDHEN and CDR2 SYDVKM. CDR3 protein: CASSSGRDHNADTQYF. CDR3 in DNA: TGTGCCAGCAGTTCCGGCCGGGACCATAACGCAGATACGCAGTATTTT.

This clone showed up just a few times. V gene TRBV6-1 combines with J gene TRBJ2-7; no reliable D call. Trimming took off 1 base at V and 2 bases at J, with 12 bases between the two ends. The CDR3 runs 15 residues. CDR1 MNHNS and CDR2 SASEGT come from the germline V gene. The CDR3 sequence: CASSEERWVAYEQYF. Here the CDR3 DNA reads TGTGCCAGCAGTGAAGAGAGGTGGGTCGCCTACGAGCAGTACTTC.

The chain recombines TRBV30 with TRBJ1-1; possible D gene TRBD1, 5 bases. V was clipped by 2 bases and J by 1 base, with 11 bases between them. The germline CDR1 and CDR2 sequences are GTSNPN and SVGIG (reference sequence). The CDR3 is 14 amino acids. The CDR3 DNA reads TGTGCCTGGAGTCGACAGTCCCCGAACACTGAAGCTTTCTTT. The encoded protein is CAWSRQSPNTEAFF.

V usage is TRBV14 and J usage is TRBJ1-1; D not certain. V lost 1 base to trimming and J lost 1 base, with 4 bases between them. The CDR3 contains 13 residues. Germline loops: CDR1 SGHDN, CDR2 FVKESK. The CDR3 bases are TGTGCCAGCAGCCAAGTTCCGAACACTGAAGCTTTCTTT. It codes for CASSQVPNTEAFF. Full variable domain (missing parts from reference TRBV14 and TRBJ1-1): EAGVTQFPSHSVIEKGQTVTLRCDPISGHDNLYWYRRVMGKEIKFLLHFVKESKQDESGMPNNRFLAERTGGTYSTLKVQPAELEDSGVYFCASSQVPNTEAFFGQGTRLTVV.

The rearrangement joins TRBV18 to TRBJ1-3, with 9 positions matching TRBD1. CDR3 length equals 16 residues. CDR1 KGHSH and CDR2 LQKENI come from the germline V gene. The trim removed 3 bases at V and 1 base at J, leaving 4 bases unmatched. The CDR3 reads CASSPGQGNSGNTIYF. CDR3 nucleotides: TGTGCCAGCTCACCGGGACAGGGTAATTCTGGAAACACCATATATTTT.

The chain recombines TRBV7-9 with TRBJ2-2; 7 bases match TRBD2. The CDR3 is 17 amino acids. The germline V gene encodes CDR1 SEHNR and CDR2 FQNEAQ (reference sequence). Trimming cost V 4 bases and J 4 bases; bases outside gene matches: 12. The CDR3 DNA reads TGTGCCAGCAGCTCCAGGCGAGCGGGGTTTGTCACCGGGGAGCTGTTTTTT. It specifies CASSSRRAGFVTGELFF. Full variable domain (rest looked up from reference TRBV7-9 and TRBJ2-2): DTGVSQNPRHKITKRGQNVTFRCDPISEHNRLYWYRQTLGQGPEFLTYFQNEAQLEKSRLLSDRFSAERPKGSFSTLEIQRTEQGDSAMYLCASSSRRAGFVTGELFFGEGSRLTVL.

This clone was seen once. The chain uses TRBV4-1 and TRBJ2-7, with a weak D call TRBD1 (6 bases). Germline V gives CDR1 MGHRA, CDR2 YSYEKL. There are 15 residues in the CDR3. With 3 bases removed from V and 3 bases from J, the gap between germline ends came to 15 bases. CDR3 residues: CASSQGSGHNYEQYF. The CDR3 DNA follows: TGCGCCAGCAGCCAGGGCTCGGGACACAACTACGAGCAGTACTTC.

A note on this clone: An end of the junction differs from the germline gene, which may be a read error. V usage is TRBV7-9 and J usage is TRBJ2-5; D is uncertain. The CDR3 runs 12 residues. Germline V CDR1 and CDR2: SEHNR, FQNEAQ (reference sequence). Here the CDR3 reads CASSGGEEAQYF. Written as DNA, the CDR3 is TGTGCCAGCAGTGGCGGAGAAGAGGCCCAGTACTTC.

In this sample, this clone turned up a few times. J is TRBJ1-6 and V is TRBV5-1, with TRBD1 as a possible D gene (5 bases). V lost 0 bases and J 10 bases, leaving 14 bases between the germline ends. This CDR3 has 15 amino acids. Germline CDR1 and CDR2: SGHRS and YFSETQ. CDR3 residues: CASSLAGQGRSPLHF. CDR3 in DNA: TGCGCCAGCAGCTTGGCTGGGCAGGGCCGGTCACCCCTCCACTTT.

This chain uses TRBV21-1 with TRBJ1-1; the table calls TRBD1, which could not be checked here. TRBV21-1 is given as a pseudogene. The CDR3 extends over 14 amino acids. The CDR3 protein is CASSYITIRTEAFF. DNA for the CDR3: TGTGCCAGCAGTTACATCACAATTCGCACTGAAGCTTTCTTT.

A word on this clone: At one end, the junction sequence differs from germline, possibly due to a read error. The chain links TRBV7-7 to TRBJ1-4; D gene unclear. This CDR3 contains 17 residues. Germline V gene lookup returns CDR1 SSHAT and CDR2 FNYEAQ (reference sequence). The CDR3 DNA follows: TGTGCTAGCAGCTTAGCGCGGACCCAGGAAGCTAATGAAAAACTGTTTTTT. It encodes CASSLARTQEANEKLFF.

The J gene is TRBJ1-4, the V gene TRBV4-3; D may be TRBD1 (5 bases). The germline gives CDR1 LGHNA, CDR2 YSLEER. Deletions cut 3 bases from V and 7 bases from J, with 15 bases between. This CDR3 spans 15 amino acids. DNA for the CDR3: TGCGCCAGCAGCCACCCCAGGGAGACGGGTGAAAAACTGTTTTTT. Amino acid sequence: CASSHPRETGEKLFF.

V and J are TRBV7-9 and TRBJ2-5; D remains unclear. Germline CDR1 and CDR2: SEHNR and FQNEAQ (reference sequence). This CDR3 contains 14 residues. Trimming left V 4 bases short and J 1 base short, with 10 bases between. CDR3: CASSSLRSQETQYF. The DNA of the CDR3 is TGTGCCAGCAGCTCCTTACGGAGCCAAGAGACCCAGTACTTC.

This chain connects TRBV4-1 to TRBJ1-4; D is possibly TRBD1 (5 bases). Germline assignment: CDR1 MGHRA and CDR2 YSYEKL. V shed 0 bases and J shed 4 bases, with 12 bases lying between them. This CDR3 has 16 residues. This chain's CDR3 is CASSQDGEGNNEKLFF. The DNA for the CDR3 is TGCGCCAGCAGCCAAGATGGAGAGGGGAATAATGAAAAACTGTTTTTT.

This clone was detected once. This chain uses TRBV9 with TRBJ1-1, with 9 bases identical to TRBD1. CDR1 and CDR2 from the germline V gene are SGDLS and YYNGEE. This CDR3 is 16 amino acids long. With 0 bases clipped from V and 1 base from J, the junction kept 4 bases outside the gene matches. DNA of the CDR3: TGTGCCAGCAGCGTAGACAGGGGGCGAGGGAACACTGAAGCTTTCTTT. This sequence encodes CASSVDRGRGNTEAFF.

The CDR3 region is CSVEDLGGGTYEQYF. CDR3 sequence (DNA): TGCAGCGTTGAAGATCTCGGCGGGGGCACATACGAGCAGTACTTC. J is TRBJ2-7 and V is TRBV29-1; a weak D match, TRBD2 (7 bases). Trimming removed 0 bases at V and 4 bases at J, with 16 bases between. CDR3 length: 15 amino acids. Germline V CDR1 and CDR2: SQVTM, ANQGSEA.

The CDR3 is CASSHEDPSANVLTF. The CDR3 nucleotides read TGTGCCAGCAGTCACGAGGACCCCTCGGCCAACGTCCTGACTTTC. The rearrangement joins TRBV6-5 to TRBJ2-6, with D uncertain. The germline V gene has CDR1 MNHEY and CDR2 SVGAGI. The CDR3 consists of 15 residues. Trimming removed 5 bases at V and 6 bases at J, with 14 bases between.